These T cell receptor beta chains were read from a single sample in a study of cytomegalovirus exposure and HLA in healthy donors. Repertoires were generated with immunoSEQ multiplex PCR, while TCRdb's copy carries only in-frame clones and drops some. Of 200,000 to 250,000 clones in the sample, just over 75% were seen once. The sequencing sample was made of PBMCs. The receptors were sampled from a man in his late teens or twenties in good health and CMV-seronegative. CDR3s include the opening cysteine and the closing phenylalanine or tryptophan. The D gene is left open where the match is weak. Not every row has a clone size; where given, it reads once, few, many or a size class.

>.|TRBJ2-5|TRBV6-1|.
CASSARGTSRETQYF
TGTGCCAGCAGTGCTCGGGGAACAAGCAGGGAGACCCAGTACTTC
>.|TRBJ2-7|TRBV11-1|few
CASSRRGTGDYEQYF
TGTGCCAGCAGCCGAAGGGGGACCGGGGACTACGAGCAGTACTTC
>TRBD2|TRBJ2-7|TRBV2|.
CASSELLAGDGEQYF
TGTGCCAGCAGTGAATTACTAGCGGGGGACGGCGAGCAGTACTTC
>.|TRBJ2-7|TRBV6-6|.
CASSYLGGSSYEQYF
TGTGCCAGCAGTTACTTGGGTGGGAGCTCCTACGAGCAGTACTTC
>.|TRBJ1-5|TRBV28|.
CASSLLNRDNQPQHF
TGTGCCAGCAGTTTATTGAACAGGGACAATCAGCCCCAGCATTTT
>TRBD2|TRBJ2-2|TRBV19|.
CASSIVAGGTGELFF
TGTGCCAGTAGTATAGTAGCGGGAGGTACCGGGGAGCTGTTTTTT
>TRBD1|TRBJ2-7|TRBV2|.
CASSVGQASSYEQYF
TGTGCCAGCAGTGTGGGACAGGCGAGCTCCTACGAGCAGTACTTC
>.|TRBJ1-2|TRBV14|.
CASSQGRAGASYGYTF
TGTGCCAGCAGCCAAGGTCGGGCAGGGGCAAGCTATGGCTACACCTTC
>TRBD1|TRBJ1-1|TRBV7-9|.
CASSSDRAAGTEAFF
TGTGCCAGCAGCTCCGACAGGGCCGCAGGTACTGAAGCTTTCTTT
>.|TRBJ2-7|TRBV6-1|.
CASSDAGPYEQYF
TGTGCCAGCAGTGATGCGGGCCCCTACGAGCAGTACTTC
>TRBD2|TRBJ2-1|TRBV11-3|.
CASSFGLAAYNEQFF
TGTGCCAGCAGCTTCGGGCTAGCGGCCTACAATGAGCAGTTCTTC